The clone carrying this T cell receptor (beta chain) appeared many times. The sample originates from a study of T-cell reconstitution after alpha-beta-depleted transplantation in children. Between the trimmed V and J ends, which lost 2 bases and 4 bases, there was a span of 0 bases. There are 11 residues in the CDR3. Germline CDR1 reads SNHLY; CDR2 reads FYNNEI. Researchers prepared the TCRbeta library using unique molecular identifiers, the study reports. TCRdb itself ran the PCR reads through MiXCR, one entry per CDR3 protein. The sample holds fewer than 120,000 distinct CDR3 sequences, 10% seen once.

Sequencing used PBMCs from the stem cell graft donor, obtained from the stem cell graft. The rearrangement uses TRBV2 and TRBJ2-1; D not resolved. The clonotype was recovered from a human donor who donated a stem cell graft to a child with acute lymphoblastic leukemia. This chain's CDR3 is CASSEYNEQFF. The CDR3 DNA reads as TGTGCCAGCAGTGAATACAATGAGCAGTTCTTC. Complete variable domain (other parts from reference TRBV2 and TRBJ2-1): EPEVTQTPSHQVTQMGQEVILRCVPISNHLYFYWYRQILGQKVEFLVSFYNNEISEKSEIFDDQFSVERPDGSNFTLKIRSTKLEDSAMYFCASSEYNEQFFGPGTRLTVL.